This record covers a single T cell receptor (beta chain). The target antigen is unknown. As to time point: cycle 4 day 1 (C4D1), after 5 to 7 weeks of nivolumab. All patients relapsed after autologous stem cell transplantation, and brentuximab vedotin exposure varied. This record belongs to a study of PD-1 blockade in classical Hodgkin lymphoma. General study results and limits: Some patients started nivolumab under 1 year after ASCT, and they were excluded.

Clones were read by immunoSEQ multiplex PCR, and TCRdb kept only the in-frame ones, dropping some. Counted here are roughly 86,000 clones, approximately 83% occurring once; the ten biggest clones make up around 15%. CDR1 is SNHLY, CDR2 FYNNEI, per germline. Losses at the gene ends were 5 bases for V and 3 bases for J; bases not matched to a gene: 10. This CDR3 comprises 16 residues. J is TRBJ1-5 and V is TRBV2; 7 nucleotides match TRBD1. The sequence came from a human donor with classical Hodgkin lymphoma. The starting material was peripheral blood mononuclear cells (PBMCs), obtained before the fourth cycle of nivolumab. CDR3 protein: CASSPTGTANNQPQHF. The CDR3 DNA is TGTGCCAGCAGTCCAACCGGGACAGCCAACAATCAGCCCCAGCATTTT.